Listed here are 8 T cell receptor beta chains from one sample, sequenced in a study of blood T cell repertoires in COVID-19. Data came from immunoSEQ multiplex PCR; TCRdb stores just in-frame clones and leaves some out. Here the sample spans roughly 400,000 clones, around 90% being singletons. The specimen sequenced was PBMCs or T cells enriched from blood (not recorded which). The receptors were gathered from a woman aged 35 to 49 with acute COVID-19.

The CDR3 loop reads CATSRHPRDSRNQPQHF. The CDR3 DNA sequence: TGTGCCACCAGCAGGCACCCCCGGGACAGCAGGAATCAGCCCCAGCATTTT. The rearrangement joins TRBV15 to TRBJ1-5; 7 positions match TRBD1. From germline, CDR1 is LNHNV and CDR2 YYDKDF (reference sequence). The CDR3 extends over 17 amino acids. V shed 3 bases, J shed 4 bases, and the junction held 12 bases outside the gene matches.

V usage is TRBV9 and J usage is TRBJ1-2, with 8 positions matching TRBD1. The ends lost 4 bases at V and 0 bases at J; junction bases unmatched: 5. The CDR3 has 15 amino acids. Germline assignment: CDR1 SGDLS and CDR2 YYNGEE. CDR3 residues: CASSRDRGANYGYTF. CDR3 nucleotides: TGTGCCAGCAGCCGTGACAGGGGAGCTAACTATGGCTACACCTTC.

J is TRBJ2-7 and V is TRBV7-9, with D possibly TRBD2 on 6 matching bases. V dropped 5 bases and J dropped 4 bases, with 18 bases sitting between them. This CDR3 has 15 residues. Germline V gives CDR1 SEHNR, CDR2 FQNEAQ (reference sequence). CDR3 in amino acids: CASSRGTRLGYEQYF. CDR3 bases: TGTGCCAGCAGCCGGGGGACCAGACTGGGTTACGAGCAGTACTTC. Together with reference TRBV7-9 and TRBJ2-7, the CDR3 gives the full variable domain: DTGVSQNPRHKITKRGQNVTFRCDPISEHNRLYWYRQTLGQGPEFLTYFQNEAQLEKSRLLSDRFSAERPKGSFSTLEIQRTEQGDSAMYLCASSRGTRLGYEQYFGPGTRLTVT.

The CDR3 DNA follows: TGTGCCAGCAGCTCCCAAACAGGGATTGATCAGCCCCAGCATTTT. It translates to CASSSQTGIDQPQHF. The V and J genes are TRBV7-8 and TRBJ1-5, with D tentatively TRBD1 (6 bases). The V gene's germline CDR1 is SGHVS and CDR2 FQNEAQ. Trimming stripped 4 bases from V and 5 bases from J, with 15 bases between. The CDR3 is 15 amino acids.

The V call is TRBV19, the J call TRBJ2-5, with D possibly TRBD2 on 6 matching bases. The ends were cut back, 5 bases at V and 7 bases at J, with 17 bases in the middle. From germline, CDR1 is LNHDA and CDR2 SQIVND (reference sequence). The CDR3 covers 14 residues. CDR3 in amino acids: CASSLHGQGGTQYF. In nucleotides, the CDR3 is TGTGCCAGTAGTCTTCATGGGCAGGGAGGGACCCAGTACTTC.

The CDR3 DNA reads TGTGCCAGCAGTGAACCCGGACGGGGTGGGAATTCACCCCTCCACTTT. This codes for CASSEPGRGGNSPLHF. The chain joins TRBV25-1 to TRBJ1-6, with no clear D. This CDR3 contains 16 residues. V lost 2 bases and J 7 bases, leaving 15 bases between the germline ends. Per the germline V gene, CDR1 is MGHDK and CDR2 is SYGVNS.

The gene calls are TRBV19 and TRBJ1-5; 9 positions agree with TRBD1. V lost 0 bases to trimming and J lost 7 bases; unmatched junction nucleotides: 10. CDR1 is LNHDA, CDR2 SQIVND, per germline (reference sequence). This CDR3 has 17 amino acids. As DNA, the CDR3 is TGTGCCAGTAGTATAGACGGGGGACAGGGAGTAGACCAGCCCCAGCATTTT. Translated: CASSIDGGQGVDQPQHF.

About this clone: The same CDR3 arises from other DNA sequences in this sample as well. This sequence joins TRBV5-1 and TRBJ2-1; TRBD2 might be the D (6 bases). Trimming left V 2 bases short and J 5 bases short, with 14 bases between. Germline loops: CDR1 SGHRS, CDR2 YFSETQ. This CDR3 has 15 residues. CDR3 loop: CASSLLAGSNNEQFF. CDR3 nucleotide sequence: TGCGCCAGCAGCTTATTGGCGGGGTCGAACAATGAGCAGTTCTTC.